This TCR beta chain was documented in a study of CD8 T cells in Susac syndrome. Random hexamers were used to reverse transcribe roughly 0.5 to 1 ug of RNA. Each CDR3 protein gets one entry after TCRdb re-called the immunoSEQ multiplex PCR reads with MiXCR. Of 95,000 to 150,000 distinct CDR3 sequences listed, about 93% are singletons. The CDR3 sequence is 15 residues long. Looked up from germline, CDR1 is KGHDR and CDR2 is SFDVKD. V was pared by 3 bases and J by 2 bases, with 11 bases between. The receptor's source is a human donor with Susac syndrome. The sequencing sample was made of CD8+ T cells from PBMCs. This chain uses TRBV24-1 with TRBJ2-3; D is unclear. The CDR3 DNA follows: TGTGCCACCAGTGATGGCTCCCCCAACACAGATACGCAGTATTTT. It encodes CATSDGSPNTDTQYF.